This is a list of T cell receptor beta chains from one sample in a study of beta chain features in type 1 diabetes. Generated by immunoSEQ multiplex PCR, the TCRdb table keeps only in-frame clones and is missing some. The sample has hundreds of thousands of clones, approximately 14% seen once. Material for sequencing was central memory CD4+ T cells from blood. The receptors come from a man in his thirties or forties in good health. Both conserved end residues are part of each CDR3.

TRBV4-3	TRBJ1-4	CASSPNFQQGEKLFF
TRBV4-3	TRBJ1-2	CASSQDLDTGYTF
TRBV9	TRBJ1-4	CASSVTAMEEKLFF
TRBV6-5	TRBJ1-2	CASSYSNSGYGYTF
TRBV29-1	TRBJ1-2	CSAGGNGANYGYTF
TRBV4-3	TRBJ2-5	CASSQEPGTGGAQYF
TRBV7-6	TRBJ2-3	CASSQLAAPSTDTQYF
TRBV7-3	TRBJ1-5	CASGLRGNQPQHF
TRBV5-1	TRBJ1-1	CASSLVTSLNTEAFF
TRBV7-9	TRBJ2-1	CASSSWTHGEQFF
TRBV30	TRBJ1-1	CAWVSQVNTEAFF
TRBV9	TRBJ2-5	CASSAGPGLAAGAQYF
TRBV9	TRBJ1-3	CASSGPQGNTIYF
TRBV7-9	TRBJ2-5	CASSDEPAGAQYF
TRBV10-3	TRBJ2-6	CAINTGANVLTF
TRBV19	TRBJ1-5	CASSGQKNQPQHF
TRBV29-1	TRBJ1-1	CSVLTGGSTEAFF
TRBV27	TRBJ2-3	CASRAGGYSTDTQYF
TRBV27	TRBJ2-7	CASSLRQSVYEQYF
TRBV29-1	TRBJ2-5	CSVGGFQETQYF
TRBV9	TRBJ1-6	CASSSRGPLHF
TRBV2	TRBJ1-4	CASRNRAANEKLFF
TRBV28	TRBJ1-4	CASTTPFNYEKLFF
TRBV7-2	TRBJ2-7	CASSLSVAGGYEQYF
TRBV4-3	TRBJ2-5	CASSQGNSGGWETQYF
TRBV7-8	TRBJ1-6	CASSHTGATRPPLHF
TRBV27	TRBJ2-3	CASSSTGSWFTDTQYF